What follows describes a single T cell receptor (beta chain). This sample was included in a study of blood T cell repertoires in COVID-19. On the study more broadly: Sample material is recorded as cDNA or gDNA derived from T cells, B-cell-depleted T cells, or PBMCs.

Trimming left V 3 bases short and J 1 base short, with 13 bases between. CDR1 is SNHLY, CDR2 FYNNEI, per germline. The CDR3 consists of 15 residues. The Seattle patients, enrolled during active infection, were followed longitudinally. Per the authors' pipeline: Reference gene primer amplification gave estimated nucleated cell counts. Some clones are missing from TCRdb's copy, which holds only in-frame ones; the method was immunoSEQ multiplex PCR. The DNA gave D and trimming, while V, J and clone size come from that table. Of over 130,000 clones listed, 84% were seen once; the top ten hold 8.9%. The sample taken for sequencing was peripheral blood. The V and J genes are TRBV2 and TRBJ2-7, with D perhaps matching TRBD1 (6 bases). This clonotype was sampled from a man aged 30 to 39 with COVID-19, enrolled during active disease. Here the CDR3 reads CASSEGNRASYEQYF. The CDR3 DNA is TGTGCCAGCAGTGAGGGGAACAGGGCATCCTACGAGCAGTACTTC.